This T cell receptor beta chain was obtained from a study of regulatory T cells in long-lasting Graves disease. Looking at the study overall: Persistence in Graves' disease required over 5 years of antithyroid drugs plus positive TSH receptor antibodies. Study results and caveats: Segments TRBV28, TRBJ1-2 and TRBJ2-5 showed preferential usage in persistent disease.

The germline gives CDR1 SGHVS, CDR2 FQNEAQ. V was trimmed by 6 bases and J by 6 bases, leaving 14 bases between them. The CDR3 consists of 14 residues. This clonotype was seen a handful of times. What it recognizes is unknown. TCR beta libraries were built with iRepertoire HTBI primers and Arm-PCR of CDR3 regions. Per the original methods: Samples collectively showed around 56 TRBV and some 14 TRBJ segments. TCRdb used MiXCR to reprocess the multiplex PCR reads, holding one entry per CDR3 protein. Clone size and V and J calls follow TCRdb, not the original study. This sample has approximately 440,000 distinct CDR3 sequences, with roughly a quarter found just once. Time point noted: persistent/refractory GD, antithyroid drugs over 5 years with positive TRAb. Making the TCR library involved RNA that had been extracted from PBMCs. The patients included were those that came from an endocrinology department in Xi'an, China.

The receptor was isolated from a female donor with Graves disease. V gene TRBV7-8 combines with J gene TRBJ2-2; D may correspond to TRBD1 or TRBD2 (6 bases each). The material sequenced was peripheral blood mononuclear cells (PBMCs), taken when the disease was refractory, from a patient treated with antithyroid drugs. The CDR3 here is CASSLSEGAGELFF. In DNA, the CDR3 is TGTGCCAGCAGTTTATCGGAGGGGGCCGGGGAGCTGTTTTTT.